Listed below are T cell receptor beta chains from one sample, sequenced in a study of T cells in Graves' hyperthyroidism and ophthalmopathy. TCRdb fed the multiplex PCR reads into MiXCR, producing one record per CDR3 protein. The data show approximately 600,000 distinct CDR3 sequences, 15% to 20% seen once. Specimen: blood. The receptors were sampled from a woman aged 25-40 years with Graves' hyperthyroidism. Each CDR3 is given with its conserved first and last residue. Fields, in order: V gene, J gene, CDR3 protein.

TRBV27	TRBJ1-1	CASSSLAGGLEAFF
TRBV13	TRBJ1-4	CASSPRRASNEKLFF
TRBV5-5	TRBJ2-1	CASSLVISGQQFF
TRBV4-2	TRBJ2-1	CASSHEASISYNEQFF
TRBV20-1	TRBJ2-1	CSAREASSYNEQFF
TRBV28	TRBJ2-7	CASSSGGLFSYEQYF
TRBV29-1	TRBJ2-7	CSVEDPRDSNPYEQYF
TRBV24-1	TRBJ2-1	CATSGLEPYNEQFF
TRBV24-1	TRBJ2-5	CATGGRPPQETQYF
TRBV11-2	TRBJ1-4	CASSYTGTNEKLFF
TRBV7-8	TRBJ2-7	CAKRLVVHEQYF
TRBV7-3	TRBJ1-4	CASSIHQTDSDNEKLFF
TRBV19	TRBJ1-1	CASSIRAGGLNTEAFF
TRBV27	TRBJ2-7	CASSPSRGDYEQYF
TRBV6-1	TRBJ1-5	CASTTGHSNQPQHF
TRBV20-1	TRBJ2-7	CSASGGYEQYF
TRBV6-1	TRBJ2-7	CASSEGTGGGYEQYF
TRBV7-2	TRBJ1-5	CASSLTSNQPQHF
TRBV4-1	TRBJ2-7	CASSRQPGLAPYEQYF
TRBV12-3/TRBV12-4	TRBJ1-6	CASSYGQGASPLHF
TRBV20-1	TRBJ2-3	CSALADLTDTQYF
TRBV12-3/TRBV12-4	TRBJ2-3	CASRPAGLLTDTQYF
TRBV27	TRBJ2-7	CASSLSGVEIYEQYF
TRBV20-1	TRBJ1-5	CSALQGVSNQPQHF
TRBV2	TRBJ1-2	CASSGILRTGGRNGYTF
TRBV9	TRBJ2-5	CASSNSGSEETQYF